The T cell receptor (beta chain) described here comes from a study of PD-1 blockade in classical Hodgkin lymphoma. Study as a whole: Patients were treated with nivolumab at 3 mg/kg, and this was given intravenously every 2 weeks. General study results and limits: While CD8+ TCR diversity did not rise significantly by C4D1, CD4+ TCR diversity did. Newly diagnosed patients and complete responders had comparable diversity at baseline.

Data came from immunoSEQ multiplex PCR; TCRdb stores just in-frame clones and leaves some out. Here the sample spans over 70,000 clones, 90% being singletons. A note on this clone: Its antigen is currently unknown.

Time point described: cycle 4 day 1 (C4D1), after more than five weeks of nivolumab. Brentuximab vedotin exposure varied, and every patient relapsed after autologous stem cell transplantation. Best responses included complete response and partial response; otherwise, the best response was progressive disease. CDR1 and CDR2 from the germline V gene are LGHNA and YNFKEQ. Trimming cost V 10 bases and J 1 base; bases outside gene matches: 4. The CDR3 has 16 amino acids. The chain has TRBV4-2 and TRBJ2-6, with TRBD2 identical over 13 bases. This specimen was peripheral blood mononuclear cells (PBMCs), taken before the fourth cycle of nivolumab. This sequence originates from a human donor with classical Hodgkin lymphoma. The CDR3 is CATGLAGESGANVLTF. The CDR3 DNA follows: TGTGCCACCGGACTAGCGGGGGAGTCTGGGGCCAACGTCCTGACTTTC.